The clone carrying this T cell receptor beta chain was detected ten times or more. Antigen: not known. V shed 3 bases and J shed 7 bases, with 6 bases lying between them. Germline CDR1 is MDHEN and CDR2 is SYDVKM. CDR3 size: 11 residues. The second PCR ran roughly 6 to 12 cycles with a sample-barcoded 5' primer and J-beta primers. Each CDR3 protein is one row after TCRdb ran MiXCR on the 5' RACE reads. The sample contains 500,000 to 550,000 distinct CDR3 sequences, around 24% of which appear only once. The sample is drawn from a study of blood T cells in healthy people across ages. General study findings and limits: Unsorted PBMCs ruled out conclusive naive versus antigen-experienced comparison. Relative to aged donors, long-lived donors carried more naive CD4+ cells and displayed higher diversity.

These same records also appear under a second study, on T cells of mothers and their children. That publication notes: The donors comprised roughly 6 children and their three healthy Caucasian mothers. The study obtained over 8.5 million TCR beta CDR3 reads per mother and around 3 million per child.

The sequencing input was blood. This clonotype was sampled from a boy younger than 18 in good health. The J gene is TRBJ1-2, the V gene TRBV28; D is unresolved. The CDR3 sequence: CASSFSRGYTF. In DNA form, the CDR3 reads TGTGCCAGCAGTTTTTCCCGTGGCTACACCTTC.